This T cell receptor (beta chain) was recorded in a study of T cells in Graves' hyperthyroidism and ophthalmopathy. In its sample, this clonotype was seen many times. Amplification yielded TCR beta CDR3 regions, with RNA transcripts as the source. A set of HTBI primers served as the primers for a first-round RT-PCR of the TCR CDR3. TCRdb analysed the multiplex PCR reads with MiXCR anew, one entry per CDR3 protein. The sample lists about 540,000 distinct CDR3 sequences; 46% were seen once. Exclusion followed for patients with uncontrolled infection, other autoimmune disease, pregnancy or lactation. V was clipped by 10 bases and J by 3 bases, with 16 bases between them. CDR1 is WNHNN and CDR2 is SYGVQD in the germline V gene (reference sequence). This CDR3 spans 13 amino acids.

The sample was peripheral blood or thyroid tissue (not recorded which). The rearrangement joins TRBV10-1 to TRBJ2-7; unclear D gene. This receptor was taken from a woman younger than 35 with Graves' hyperthyroidism. The CDR3 protein is CATSPGSRYEQYF. In nucleotides, the CDR3 is TGCGCCACCAGCCCCGGGTCCCGCTACGAGCAGTACTTC.